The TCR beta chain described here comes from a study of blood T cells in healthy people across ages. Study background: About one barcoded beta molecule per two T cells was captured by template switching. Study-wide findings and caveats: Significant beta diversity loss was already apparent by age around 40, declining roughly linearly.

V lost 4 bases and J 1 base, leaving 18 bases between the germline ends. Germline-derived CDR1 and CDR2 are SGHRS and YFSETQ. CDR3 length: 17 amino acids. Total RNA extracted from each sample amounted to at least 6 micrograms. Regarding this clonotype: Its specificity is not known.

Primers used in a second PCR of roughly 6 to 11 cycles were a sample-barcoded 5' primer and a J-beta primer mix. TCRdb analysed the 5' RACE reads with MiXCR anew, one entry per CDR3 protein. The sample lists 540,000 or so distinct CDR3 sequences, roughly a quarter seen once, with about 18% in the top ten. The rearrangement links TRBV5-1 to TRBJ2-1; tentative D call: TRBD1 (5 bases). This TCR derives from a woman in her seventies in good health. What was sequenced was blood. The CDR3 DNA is TGCGCCAGCAGCATATACGACCCTAGGGGATCCTACAATGAGCAGTTCTTC. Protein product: CASSIYDPRGSYNEQFF.